What follows are 11 T cell receptor beta chains derived from one specimen sequenced in a study of PD-1 blockade in classical Hodgkin lymphoma. Time point specified: newly diagnosed, previously untreated cHL patient sample. It was by magnetic negative selection that CD8+ T cells were isolated from thawed PBMCs. The data were produced by immunoSEQ multiplex PCR, yet TCRdb's version contains in-frame clones alone and is incomplete. The profile shows around 10,000 clones, approximately 91% of them singletons. The specimen sequenced was CD8+ T cells from blood. The receptors derive from a human donor with classical Hodgkin lymphoma.

The chain recombines TRBV9 with TRBJ2-7; TRBD2 matches 11 bases. CDR1 and CDR2 from the germline V gene are SGDLS and YYNGEE. J lost 3 bases, V lost 4 bases, and 9 bases had no gene match. The CDR3 has 16 residues. The CDR3 DNA reads TGTGCCAGCAGCAATTCCCTGGGGACTAGCGGCTACGAGCAGTACTTC. Translation: CASSNSLGTSGYEQYF.

The chain employs TRBV21-1 and TRBJ1-1; the table gives TRBD1 as D, unverified against the DNA. TRBV21-1 is annotated as a pseudogene. The CDR3 is 15 amino acids. CDR3 nucleotide sequence: TGTGCCAGCAGCACTCGGACAGGTCAGGGCACTGAAGCTTTCTTT. This translates into CASSTRTGQGTEAFF.

CDR3 nucleotides: TGTGCCAGCAGCTTGGGCGGGGGTGGTTATGGCTACACCTTC. This codes for CASSLGGGGYGYTF. V usage is TRBV5-6 and J usage is TRBJ1-2; maybe TRBD1 (5 bases). V lost 0 bases, J lost 5 bases, and 11 bases lay in between. The germline V gene encodes CDR1 SGHDT and CDR2 YYEEEE. CDR3 length: 14 residues.

The chain uses TRBV4-1 and TRBJ2-2, with TRBD1 matching over 7 bases. The junction had 3 bases not matched to a gene; V was cut back by 4 bases and J by 1 base. Germline-derived CDR1 and CDR2 are MGHRA and YSYEKL. This CDR3 comprises 15 residues. CDR3 in amino acids: CASSLRQGNTGELFF. In DNA, the CDR3 is TGCGCCAGCAGCCTTCGACAGGGGAACACCGGGGAGCTGTTTTTT.

The chain uses TRBV6-5 and TRBJ2-7; tentative D call: TRBD2 (6 bases). Per germline, CDR1 MNHEY and CDR2 SVGAGI. V lost 0 bases and J 4 bases, leaving 13 bases between the germline ends. The CDR3 loop spans 15 amino acids. The CDR3 DNA reads TGTGCCAGCAGTTACTCCGGAGGGGCAGCGTACGAGCAGTACTTC. It encodes CASSYSGGAAYEQYF.

V and J are TRBV5-5 and TRBJ1-2; D is unresolved. The germline V gene encodes CDR1 SGHKS and CDR2 YYEKEE (reference sequence). Trimming took 0 bases from V and 5 from J, leaving 11 bases between them. The CDR3 has 14 residues. The CDR3 sequence is CASSLGAYEYGYTF. The CDR3 DNA sequence: TGTGCCAGCAGCTTGGGGGCATATGAGTATGGCTACACCTTC.

This chain joins TRBV7-2 and TRBJ1-5; D gene ambiguous. This CDR3 is 14 amino acids long. Looked up from germline, CDR1 is SGHTA and CDR2 is FQGNSA. The V end lost 2 bases, the J end lost 9 bases, and 14 bases lay between the germline ends. The CDR3 coding sequence is TGTGCCAGCAGCTTAAGTAATGCGTTGATGCCCCAGCATTTT. Translating gives CASSLSNALMPQHF.

The V and J genes are TRBV4-1 and TRBJ1-5; D uncertain. Trimming removed 0 bases from V and 0 bases from J, with 9 bases in between. Germline assignment: CDR1 MGHRA and CDR2 YSYEKL. This CDR3 spans 16 amino acids. CDR3 region: CASSQEIPSSNQPQHF. The DNA for the CDR3 is TGCGCCAGCAGCCAAGAGATACCATCTAGCAATCAGCCCCAGCATTTT.

The chain recombines TRBV5-1 with TRBJ2-7; the D is unclear. Germline values: CDR1 SGHRS, CDR2 YFSETQ. V was pared by 0 bases and J by 3 bases, with 1 base between. The CDR3 consists of 11 residues. DNA for the CDR3: TGCGCCAGCAGCTTGGACTACGAGCAGTACTTC. Amino acids: CASSLDYEQYF.

The chain couples TRBV29-1 to TRBJ2-2; D possibly corresponds to TRBD1 (5 bases). Trimming removed 6 bases at V and 0 bases at J, with 11 bases between. Per the germline V gene, CDR1 is SQVTM and CDR2 is ANQGSEA. The CDR3 totals 14 residues. CDR3 nucleotides: TGCAGCGTCGCAGGGTATGCGAACACCGGGGAGCTGTTTTTT. Protein: CSVAGYANTGELFF.

This chain uses TRBV11-2 with TRBJ2-3; no definite D call. This CDR3 region has 15 residues. V gave up 4 bases and J gave up 2 bases, with 13 bases separating them. Germline V gene sequence: CDR1 SGHAT, CDR2 FQNNGV. The CDR3 loop is CASSSHPTDTDTQYF. CDR3 bases: TGTGCCAGCAGCTCCCACCCCACAGACACAGATACGCAGTATTTT. Using reference TRBV11-2 and TRBJ2-3 for the parts outside the CDR3, the full variable domain is EAGVAQSPRYKIIEKRQSVAFWCNPISGHATLYWYQQILGQGPKLLIQFQNNGVVDDSQLPKDRFSAERLKGVDSTLKIQPAKLEDSAVYLCASSSHPTDTDTQYFGPGTRLTVL.